This T cell receptor beta chain was captured by sequencing in a study of cytomegalovirus exposure and HLA in healthy donors. PCR employed 60 Vbeta and 13 Jbeta primers. Repertoires were generated with immunoSEQ multiplex PCR, while TCRdb's copy carries only in-frame clones and drops some. Seen here are 130,000 or so clones, more than 75% observed once, and the top ten hold 4% to 6.5%. In germline, CDR1 is GTSNPN, CDR2 SVGIG (reference sequence). V was clipped by 2 bases and J by 9 bases; unmatched bases: 6. The CDR3 loop spans 13 amino acids. Sequencing was carried out using PBMCs. The chain is built from TRBV30 and TRBJ2-5; 10 bases map to TRBD2. This sequence originates from a woman aged 25 to 39 in good health and CMV-seronegative. DNA for the CDR3: TGTGCCTGGAGTTCCCTAGCGGGAGCGCCCCAGTACTTC. Its protein is CAWSSLAGAPQYF.